The present TCR beta chain was sequenced within a study of T cell responses to AZD1222 COVID-19 vaccine. Study details: Some second doses came at about 4 weeks and others at about 12 weeks; these were pooled. Study-level points and caveats: Baseline serostatus was positive in only six AZD1222 recipients. Spike was spanned by vaccine-associated CD4 TCRs, with dominance at 160-218 and 743-854. Spike-specific TCR breadth and depth grew following two AZD1222 doses.

The CDR3 extends over 13 amino acids. V lost 2 bases to trimming and J lost 6 bases, with 11 bases between them. Germline V gene data show CDR1 as MNHEY and CDR2 as SMNVEV (reference sequence). Profiling relied on immunoSEQ multiplex PCR, and the TCRdb table lists in-frame clones only, not all of them. The sample carries 100,000 to 150,000 clones, roughly 87% recorded once. This clone appeared a few times. Its specificity is not known. The receptor comes from an adult in good health. The sequences come from peripheral blood, collected on day 0 of AZD1222 vaccination. The V call is TRBV27, the J call TRBJ2-7; D possibly matches TRBD1 or TRBD2 (5 bases each). The DNA for the CDR3 is TGTGCCAGCAGTTTAAGTCGGGGCACCGAGCAGTACTTC. Amino acid sequence: CASSLSRGTEQYF.